Following are 26 T cell receptor beta chains from one sample sequenced in a study of T-cell memory formation after mild COVID-19. Each CDR3 protein gets one entry after TCRdb re-called the 5' RACE reads with MiXCR. The repertoire has roughly 480,000 distinct CDR3 sequences, more than 20% of them found once; the top ten carry under 15%. The sequenced sample consisted of PBMCs or a T cell subset sorted from them (not recorded which). These receptors all stem from an adult woman who had mild COVID-19 (a few samples of this study predate the infection). Cell type and time point are not known.

The chain links TRBV9 to TRBJ2-5; the match to TRBD2 covers 10 bases. The junction had 15 bases not matched to a gene; V was cut back by 4 bases and J by 6 bases. CDR1 SGDLS and CDR2 YYNGEE come from the germline V gene. This CDR3 contains 17 residues. This CDR3 reads CASSQEISGGASQTQYF. The CDR3, as DNA: TGTGCCAGCAGCCAGGAGATCAGCGGGGGGGCGTCTCAGACCCAGTACTTC.

There are a few counts of this clonotype. The rearrangement joins TRBV2 to TRBJ2-3; D may be TRBD2 (5 bases). CDR3 size: 11 residues. V was clipped by 6 bases and J by 8 bases, with 9 bases between them. Germline CDR1 reads SNHLY; CDR2 reads FYNNEI. Written as DNA, the CDR3 is TGTGCCAGCAGGGGAGTGGGTACGCAGTATTTT. Translating gives CASRGVGTQYF.

The sample holds a few counts of this clonotype. CDR3 sequence reads: CASSLTGGWDTEAFF. CDR3 DNA: TGCGCCAGCAGCTTAACAGGGGGCTGGGACACTGAAGCTTTCTTT. The chain has TRBV5-1 and TRBJ1-1, with 9 bases aligning to TRBD1. Per the germline V gene, CDR1 is SGHRS and CDR2 is YFSETQ. V lost 2 bases to trimming and J lost 3 bases; unmatched junction nucleotides: 5. This CDR3 region has 15 residues.

This clonotype was detected only a few times. The chain combines TRBV20-1 with TRBJ2-1; unclear D gene. V shed 6 bases and J shed 7 bases, with 22 bases lying between them. The V gene's germline CDR1 is DFQATT and CDR2 SNEGSKA (reference sequence). The CDR3 has 15 residues. The CDR3 DNA reads as TGCAGTGCGCCCTCGCCGGAGAACGCTGATAATGAGCAGTTCTTC. Its protein product is CSAPSPENADNEQFF.

This clonotype appeared many times. The rearrangement uses TRBV20-1 and TRBJ2-1, with 7 bases that match TRBD1. The CDR3 sequence is 14 residues long. V was pared by 5 bases and J by 5 bases, with 9 bases of the junction left unmatched. Germline CDR1 reads DFQATT; CDR2 reads SNEGSKA (reference sequence). The CDR3 bases are TGCAGTGCTGCCCCGGGACAGCTCGACAATGAGCAGTTCTTC. Translation: CSAAPGQLDNEQFF.

This clonotype has a handful of counts. The rearrangement joins TRBV7-9 to TRBJ1-1, with TRBD1 identical over 9 bases. The CDR3 consists of 14 residues. J was trimmed by 3 bases and V by 6 bases; bases with no gene match: 5. The germline gives CDR1 SEHNR, CDR2 FQNEAQ (reference sequence). DNA of the CDR3: TGTGCCAGCAGGCGGGACAGGGCGGACACTGAAGCTTTCTTT. This encodes CASRRDRADTEAFF.

This chain connects TRBV2 to TRBJ2-7, with 10 bases aligning to TRBD1. The CDR3 is 14 residues long. Germline assignment: CDR1 SNHLY and CDR2 FYNNEI. V lost 6 bases and J lost 3; bases outside the gene matches: 5. The CDR3, as DNA: TGTGCCAGCAGGGACGGGACAGGGGACTACGAGCAGTACTTC. This encodes CASRDGTGDYEQYF.

The table lists this clonotype with a few counts. V gene TRBV11-3 combines with J gene TRBJ2-1; D is unclear. The germline V and J ends were trimmed by 1 base and 10 bases, with 17 bases remaining between them. Germline V gene lookup returns CDR1 SGHNT and CDR2 YENEEA. CDR3 length: 15 residues. The CDR3 loop reads CASSLASGQDFEQFF. The CDR3 coding sequence is TGTGCCAGCAGCTTAGCCTCAGGCCAGGATTTCGAGCAGTTCTTC.

The chain carries TRBV29-1 and TRBJ2-3, with TRBD2 matching 12 bases. J gave up 0 bases and V 4 bases, and 2 bases lay outside the gene matches. This CDR3 region has 15 residues. Germline values: CDR1 SQVTM, CDR2 ANQGSEA. Here the CDR3 reads CSVGLAGESTDTQYF. The CDR3 DNA sequence: TGCAGCGTTGGACTAGCGGGAGAAAGCACAGATACGCAGTATTTT.

V gene TRBV5-6 combines with J gene TRBJ1-2; D ambiguous. Looked up from germline, CDR1 is SGHDT and CDR2 is YYEEEE. This CDR3 contains 11 residues. V was pared by 4 bases and J by 8 bases, with 9 bases between. The CDR3 DNA is TGTGCCAGCAGCCGGGTGGAAGGCTACACCTTC. Its translation is CASSRVEGYTF.

V gene TRBV27 combines with J gene TRBJ1-1; 8 nucleotides align to TRBD1. The J segment lost 14 bases and the V segment lost 4 bases, leaving 9 bases of the junction unmatched. This CDR3 region has 12 residues. Germline V gene sequence: CDR1 MNHEY, CDR2 SMNVEV (reference sequence). The CDR3 coding sequence is TGTGCCAGCAGTTCTATCGGACAGGGAGGGTTCTTT. The encoded protein is CASSSIGQGGFF.

The chain uses TRBV24-1 and TRBJ2-3; possible D gene TRBD2, 6 bases. CDR3 length equals 13 residues. Looked up from germline, CDR1 is KGHDR and CDR2 is SFDVKD. V dropped 5 bases and J dropped 4 bases, with 9 bases sitting between them. The CDR3, as DNA: TGTGCCACCAGTGGTAGCGGATCAGATACGCAGTATTTT. It translates to CATSGSGSDTQYF.

This clonotype has only a few counts. The chain combines TRBV7-9 with TRBJ2-2; 9 bases line up with TRBD1. In germline, CDR1 is SEHNR, CDR2 FQNEAQ (reference sequence). The CDR3 runs 18 residues. The V gene end was trimmed by 5 bases and the J gene end by 3 bases; junction bases not matched to a gene: 13. The CDR3 protein is CASSPRDRAVSDTGELFF. The CDR3 nucleotides read TGTGCCAGCAGCCCCCGGGACAGGGCGGTGAGCGACACCGGGGAGCTGTTTTTT.

This clonotype showed up just a few times. The CDR3: CASTLNSGTDTQYF. The CDR3 coding sequence is TGCGCCAGCACCCTCAACAGCGGCACAGATACGCAGTATTTT. The chain links TRBV5-1 to TRBJ2-3; D is uncertain. CDR3 length: 14 amino acids. The germline gives CDR1 SGHRS, CDR2 YFSETQ. Trimming pared 6 bases from V and 1 base from J, leaving 12 bases between. The full variable domain, its missing parts supplied by reference TRBV5-1 and TRBJ2-3, is KAGVTQTPRYLIKTRGQQVTLSCSPISGHRSVSWYQQTPGQGLQFLFEYFSETQRNKGNFPGRFSGRQFSNSRSEMNVSTLELGDSALYLCASTLNSGTDTQYFGPGTRLTVL.

This clonotype has at least ten counts. This sequence joins TRBV12-3 or TRBV12-4 and TRBJ2-1, with 10 bases matching TRBD2. The CDR3 is 14 amino acids. V shed 5 bases, J shed 3 bases, and the junction held 1 base outside the gene matches. The CDR3 DNA is TGTGCCAGCAGTAGCGGGGGGGTCTACAATGAGCAGTTCTTC. Residues: CASSSGGVYNEQFF.

The chain couples TRBV5-1 to TRBJ2-5, with 7 bases that match TRBD1. Looked up from germline, CDR1 is SGHRS and CDR2 is YFSETQ. V lost 3 bases and J lost 5; bases outside the gene matches: 7. The CDR3 contains 14 residues. The CDR3 loop reads CASSSDRPGETQYF. In nucleotides, the CDR3 is TGCGCCAGCAGCTCGGACAGGCCCGGTGAGACCCAGTACTTC.

The chain carries TRBV12-3 or TRBV12-4 and TRBJ2-3; 12 bases fit TRBD2. V shed 4 bases, J shed 0 bases, and the junction held 11 bases outside the gene matches. The CDR3 covers 19 residues. CDR3 sequence: CASSYSPGLAGRSTDTQYF. The CDR3 nucleotides are TGTGCCAGCAGTTACAGCCCGGGACTAGCGGGCAGAAGCACAGATACGCAGTATTTT.

V is TRBV7-2 and J is TRBJ2-1, with D perhaps TRBD1 (5 bases). CDR1 SGHTA and CDR2 FQGNSA come from the germline V gene. The CDR3 is made up of 16 amino acids. Trimming removed 0 bases from V and 2 bases from J, with 11 bases in between. Here the CDR3 DNA reads TGTGCCAGCAGCTTAGCGGGGCTTCTTACCTACAATGAGCAGTTCTTC. Amino acids: CASSLAGLLTYNEQFF.

This clonotype was counted only a few times. J is TRBJ2-2 and V is TRBV24-1, with TRBD2 matching 7 bases. The germline gives CDR1 KGHDR, CDR2 SFDVKD. Unmatched junction bases numbered 15, after V lost 6 bases and J lost 0 bases. The CDR3 is 19 residues long. DNA for the CDR3: TGTGCCACCAGTCCCTCCCGATGGGAGCGGGGCACGAACACCGGGGAGCTGTTTTTT. Its protein product is CATSPSRWERGTNTGELFF.

A single count supports this clonotype. The V call is TRBV5-5, the J call TRBJ1-3; D uncertain. Per the germline V gene, CDR1 is SGHKS and CDR2 is YYEKEE (reference sequence). The V gene lost 0 bases and the J gene lost 4 bases, with 8 bases spanning the gap. There are 14 residues in the CDR3. CDR3: CASSLEMPGNTIYF. In nucleotides, the CDR3 is TGTGCCAGCAGCTTGGAGATGCCCGGAAACACCATATATTTT.

The rearrangement joins TRBV7-9 to TRBJ2-1, with 8 bases aligning to TRBD2. The CDR3 has 17 residues. Germline trimming cut 5 bases from V and 8 bases from J; bases unmatched to any gene: 17. The V gene's germline CDR1 is SEHNR and CDR2 FQNEAQ (reference sequence). The CDR3 DNA is TGTGCCAGCAGCCGACCCACCTCCGGGCCCGGGAGGGATGAGCAGTTCTTC. Translated: CASSRPTSGPGRDEQFF.

This clonotype was detected a few times. V is TRBV6-2 or TRBV6-3 and J is TRBJ1-1; 11 bases are shared with TRBD1. This CDR3 has 17 residues. Germline lookup yields CDR1 MNHEY and CDR2 SVGEGT. The ends lost 6 bases at V and 1 base at J; junction bases unmatched: 10. CDR3 protein: CASRRTDRGLRNTEAFF. For the CDR3, the DNA is TGTGCCAGCAGACGGACGGACAGGGGGCTTAGGAACACTGAAGCTTTCTTT.

This clonotype was observed a handful of times. The V and J genes are TRBV7-6 and TRBJ2-5; D unresolved. The CDR3 covers 11 residues. Germline values: CDR1 SGHVS, CDR2 FNYEAQ. Trimming left V 10 bases short and J 5 bases short, with 11 bases between. CDR3 nucleotides: TGTGCCATCCGGGTTGGCGAGACCCAGTACTTC. Amino acids: CAIRVGETQYF. Together with reference TRBV7-6 and TRBJ2-5, the CDR3 gives the full variable domain: GAGVSQSPRYKVTKRGQDVALRCDPISGHVSLYWYRQALGQGPEFLTYFNYEAQQDKSGLPNDRFSAERPEGSISTLTIQRTEQRDSAMYRCAIRVGETQYFGPGTRLLVL.

The V gene is TRBV5-4, the J gene TRBJ1-1; D call uncertain. There are 12 residues in the CDR3. Germline CDR1 is SGHNT and CDR2 is YYREEE (reference sequence). Trimming took 1 base from V and 7 from J, leaving 8 bases between them. The CDR3 nucleotides read TGTGCCAGCAGCTTGATGGAAAATGAAGCTTTCTTT. It codes for CASSLMENEAFF.

The table lists this clonotype with a few counts. The gene calls are TRBV6-5 and TRBJ2-2; tentatively, D is TRBD1 (5 bases). CDR1 is MNHEY and CDR2 is SVGAGI in the germline V gene. This CDR3 has 13 residues. With 7 bases removed from V and 2 bases from J, the gap between germline ends came to 8 bases. The CDR3 DNA reads as TGTGCCAGCACAGGACACAACACCGGGGAGCTGTTTTTT. Protein product: CASTGHNTGELFF.

This clonotype has more than one count but fewer than ten. The chain links TRBV7-2 to TRBJ2-1; 14 bases align to TRBD2. Germline V lookup: CDR1 SGHTA, CDR2 FQGNSA. The CDR3 loop spans 15 amino acids. Unmatched junction bases numbered 6, after V lost 5 bases and J lost 9 bases. CDR3 residues: CASSPGLAGVIEQFF. In DNA form, the CDR3 reads TGTGCCAGCAGCCCGGGACTAGCGGGAGTCATTGAGCAGTTCTTC.